This T cell receptor beta chain stems from a study of T cells in Graves' hyperthyroidism and ophthalmopathy. TCR beta CDR3 sequences were amplified from RNA transcripts. HTBI primers were employed in a first-round RT-PCR of the TCR CDR3. Using its own MiXCR run on the multiplex PCR reads, TCRdb lists one record per CDR3 protein. The sample has over 150,000 distinct CDR3 sequences; approximately 16% are singletons. Study-level findings and limits: Ophthalmopathy was told apart from stable hyperthyroidism by a 13 V-J model.

The V segment lost 1 base and the J segment 4 bases; nucleotides outside the gene matches: 7. The CDR3 loop spans 15 amino acids. In its sample, this clonotype was seen many times. Its antigen is not known. The sequenced sample consisted of blood. This rearrangement joins TRBV12-3 or TRBV12-4 to TRBJ2-7; TRBD2 agrees at 7 bases. The source is a woman between 50 and 59 years old with Graves' hyperthyroidism. CDR3 amino acids: CASSLGGLAAYEQYF. CDR3 coding DNA: TGTGCCAGCAGTTTAGGCGGGCTAGCGGCTTACGAGCAGTACTTC.